These T cell receptor beta chains were read from a single sample in a study of shared clonotypes between healthy human individuals. Sequenced by immunoSEQ multiplex PCR; TCRdb stores in-frame clones only, minus some. Of about 520,000 clones listed, roughly 95% were seen once; the top ten hold under 0.065%. Sequenced material: naive CD4+ T cells sorted from blood. The receptors here all came from a woman in her twenties or thirties in good health. The CDR3 runs from the conserved cysteine through the conserved F or W. The D gene is left open where the match is weak. The size of a clone is reported for some rows only, either as once, few or many, or as a class for expanded clones.

TRBJ1-5	.	TRBV19	.	TGTGCCAGTAGTATCGGACTGGCGGGGCAGCCCCAGCATTTT	CASSIGLAGQPQHF
TRBJ2-3	.	TRBV19	.	TGTGCCAGTAGTATAGCCGGAGGGGTGAGCACAGATACGCAGTATTTT	CASSIAGGVSTDTQYF
TRBJ1-4	.	TRBV6-1	.	TGTGCCAGCAGTGAATCCCGGACAACTAATGAAAAACTGTTTTTT	CASSESRTTNEKLFF
TRBJ2-1	.	TRBV7-3	TRBD2	TGTGCCAGCAGCCCGTCTAGCGGGAGGCCTTACAATGAGCAGTTCTTC	CASSPSSGRPYNEQFF
TRBJ2-7	.	TRBV5-1	.	TGCGCCAGCAGCTTGGCCACAGGACGAATACACGAGCAGTACTTC	CASSLATGRIHEQYF
TRBJ2-7	once	TRBV28	.	TGTGCCAGCATGCGAGGGAACGGAGGAACCTACGAGCAGTACTTC	CASMRGNGGTYEQYF
TRBJ2-7	.	TRBV12-1	.	TGTGCCAGCAGCTTTGTGGGACAGGGGGAGTACGAGCAGTACTTC	CASSFVGQGEYEQYF
TRBJ1-4	.	TRBV6-1	.	TGTGCCAGCAGTGAAGGGGGCGGAACAACTAATGAAAAACTGTTTTTT	CASSEGGGTTNEKLFF
TRBJ2-5	.	TRBV30	.	TGTGCCTGGAGTCATGGAGGAGAGACCCAGTACTTC	CAWSHGGETQYF
TRBJ1-5	.	TRBV27	.	TGTGCCAGCAGTTTTTCTAGCGGAATCAATCAGCCCCAGCATTTT	CASSFSSGINQPQHF
TRBJ2-3	.	TRBV5-1	.	TGCGCCAGCAGCTCCTCCTTAGCGGTCCCCCTGGTTAATACGCAGTATTTT	CASSSSLAVPLVNTQYF
TRBJ2-1	.	TRBV6-5	.	TGTGCCAGCAGTTCCCCTAGCTCGGTCTCGTACAATGAGCAGTTCTTC	CASSSPSSVSYNEQFF
TRBJ2-7	.	TRBV6-6	.	TGTGCCAGCAGCCACATTAACCGGGAGCAGTACTTC	CASSHINREQYF
TRBJ2-3	.	TRBV28	.	TGTGCCAGCAGTTTGCCAGCCACAGATACGCAGTATTTT	CASSLPATDTQYF
TRBJ1-1	once	TRBV29-1	TRBD1	TGCAGCGTTGAGAGATTCACAGGGGGAGAGGACACTGAAGCTTTCTTT	CSVERFTGGEDTEAFF